This T cell receptor beta chain was sequenced for a study of technical replicates of blood from several donors. CDR3 length: 14 amino acids. Trimming removed 6 bases from V and 5 bases from J, with 17 bases in between. Germline values: CDR1 SGHRS, CDR2 YFSETQ. Only in-frame clones appear in the TCRdb table, and some are missing; sequencing was by immunoSEQ multiplex PCR. The data contain tens of thousands of clones, less than 95% of them singletons. The receptor comes from a human donor in good health. The specimen was T cells isolated from PBMCs. The chain recombines TRBV5-1 with TRBJ1-1, with D possibly matching TRBD1 (6 bases). CDR3 nucleotides: TGCGCCAGCACCACCGGGACAAGGGAGACTGAAGCTTTCTTT. Translated: CASTTGTRETEAFF.